The 25 T cell receptor beta chains in this list originate from one sample, sequenced in a study of cytomegalovirus exposure and HLA in healthy donors. Vbeta (60) and Jbeta (13) primers were used in the PCR. Profiled with immunoSEQ multiplex PCR; TCRdb holds only in-frame clones, not every one. Of 35,000 to 45,000 clones listed, 65% to 85% are singletons. The source material was PBMCs. The receptors were sampled from a woman aged 25 to 45 in good health and CMV-seropositive.

The rearrangement links TRBV2 to TRBJ2-7; 15 bases match TRBD2. Germline CDR1 SNHLY, CDR2 FYNNEI. This CDR3 comprises 16 residues. The V segment lost 9 bases and the J segment 5 bases; nucleotides outside the gene matches: 11. The CDR3 coding sequence is TGTGCCAGTGGGACTAGCGGGAGGCGCCTGGGGGACGAGCAGTACTTC. Its protein product is CASGTSGRRLGDEQYF.

The chain employs TRBV5-1 and TRBJ2-1, with D unclear. Germline loops: CDR1 SGHRS, CDR2 YFSETQ. V dropped 2 bases and J dropped 7 bases, with 4 bases sitting between them. The CDR3 length is 11 residues. In DNA form, the CDR3 reads TGCGCCAGCAGCTTCAATAATGAGCAGTTCTTC. Residues: CASSFNNEQFF.

J is TRBJ1-2 and V is TRBV6-5; weak D call: TRBD1 (5 bases). This CDR3 contains 14 residues. Germline V gene data show CDR1 as MNHEY and CDR2 as SVGAGI. Between the trimmed V and J ends, which lost 5 bases and 2 bases, there was a span of 12 bases. This chain's CDR3 is CASSRLDTNYGYTF. CDR3 DNA sequence: TGTGCCAGCAGTCGACTGGACACCAACTATGGCTACACCTTC.

This clone turned up a few times. The V gene is TRBV5-5, the J gene TRBJ1-4; 7 nucleotides match TRBD1. Germline V gives CDR1 SGHKS, CDR2 YYEKEE (reference sequence). After removal of 4 bases from V and 3 bases from J, the junction contained 12 bases not matched to a gene. This CDR3 contains 17 residues. CDR3 residues: CASSPGQALDPNEKLFF. CDR3 sequence (DNA): TGTGCCAGCAGCCCTGGACAGGCACTCGACCCTAATGAAAAACTGTTTTTT.

This clone turned up a few times. The V gene is TRBV5-4, the J gene TRBJ2-2, with TRBD2 matching over 7 bases. V lost 3 bases, J lost 4 bases, and 6 bases stayed unmatched. Germline values: CDR1 SGHNT, CDR2 YYREEE (reference sequence). CDR3 length equals 15 residues. CDR3 loop: CASSSPGRGTGELFF. The CDR3 DNA sequence: TGTGCCAGCAGCTCTCCAGGGAGGGGCACCGGGGAGCTGTTTTTT.

J is TRBJ1-5 and V is TRBV5-4; D is unresolved. Trimming shortened V by 4 bases and J by 7 bases, and 21 bases separated the two germline ends. Looked up from germline, CDR1 is SGHNT and CDR2 is YYREEE (reference sequence). This CDR3 comprises 16 residues. DNA of the CDR3: TGTGCCAGCAGCCATGGACCCCCCCCCGAGGGACAGCCCCAGCATTTT. This codes for CASSHGPPPEGQPQHF.

V gene TRBV27 combines with J gene TRBJ2-1; weak D call: TRBD2 (5 bases). The CDR3 totals 18 residues. Germline V gene sequence: CDR1 MNHEY, CDR2 SMNVEV (reference sequence). Trimming took 1 base from V and 0 from J, leaving 16 bases between them. The chain's CDR3 is CASSLLKSGGGSYNEQFF. CDR3 in DNA: TGTGCCAGCAGTTTATTGAAGAGCGGAGGTGGCTCCTACAATGAGCAGTTCTTC.

The chain joins TRBV5-4 to TRBJ1-1; 7 bases align to TRBD1. The CDR3 consists of 14 residues. Losses at the gene ends were 5 bases for V and 2 bases for J; bases not matched to a gene: 6. CDR1 and CDR2 (germline): SGHNT, YYREEE (reference sequence). The chain's CDR3 is CASRRAGGNTEAFF. The CDR3, as DNA: TGTGCCAGCAGACGAGCAGGGGGAAACACTGAAGCTTTCTTT.

This clone was detected only a few times. This rearrangement joins TRBV10-3 to TRBJ2-1; 8 bases are shared with TRBD2. Germline V gives CDR1 ENHRY, CDR2 SYGVKD. This CDR3 contains 11 residues. V lost 10 bases and J lost 8; bases outside the gene matches: 4. CDR3 loop: CATRGGDEQFF. In DNA, the CDR3 is TGTGCCACCCGGGGGGGGGATGAGCAGTTCTTC.

The CDR3 nucleotides are TGTGCCAGCAGCGAGGGCCCGGGAAGGGGAGGACGGGGGCAGTACTTC. Its translation: CASSEGPGRGGRGQYF. The V call is TRBV9, the J call TRBJ2-7; tentatively, D is TRBD2 (6 bases). Deletions cut 3 bases from V and 9 bases from J, with 25 bases between. The length of the CDR3 is 16 residues. CDR1 and CDR2 from the germline V gene are SGDLS and YYNGEE.

CDR3 amino acids: CSAQGDTEAFF. The DNA for the CDR3 is TGCAGTGCTCAGGGGGACACTGAAGCTTTCTTT. J is TRBJ1-1 and V is TRBV20-1; TRBD1 aligns across 7 bases. Germline V gives CDR1 DFQATT, CDR2 SNEGSKA (reference sequence). V gave up 5 bases and J gave up 3 bases; unmatched junction bases: 0. The CDR3 contains 11 residues.

The V call is TRBV27, the J call TRBJ1-4; 10 positions agree with TRBD1. This CDR3 comprises 16 residues. CDR1 MNHEY and CDR2 SMNVEV come from the germline V gene (reference sequence). V was pared by 0 bases and J by 7 bases, with 5 bases of the junction left unmatched. This CDR3 reads CASSLSGTGAGEKLFF. The CDR3 DNA reads TGTGCCAGCAGTTTATCGGGGACAGGGGCAGGTGAAAAACTGTTTTTT.

CDR3 protein: CASSLANEQFF. In nucleotides, the CDR3 is TGTGCCAGCTCACTAGCCAATGAGCAGTTCTTC. The gene calls are TRBV18 and TRBJ2-1; D is unresolved. The CDR3 spans 11 residues. In germline, CDR1 is KGHSH, CDR2 LQKENI. Trimming pared 4 bases from V and 6 bases from J, leaving 4 bases between.

V is TRBV30 and J is TRBJ2-2; 11 nucleotides match TRBD2. J gave up 6 bases and V 6 bases, and 0 bases lay outside the gene matches. The CDR3 length is 12 residues. Germline CDR1 and CDR2: GTSNPN and SVGIG (reference sequence). CDR3 sequence: CACSGRAGELFF. CDR3 bases: TGTGCCTGTAGCGGGAGGGCCGGGGAGCTGTTTTTT.

The chain recombines TRBV15 with TRBJ2-3; no reliable D call. Trimming removed 0 bases at V and 6 bases at J, with 16 bases between. The germline CDR1 and CDR2 sequences are LNHNV and YYDKDF (reference sequence). This CDR3 region has 16 residues. The CDR3 region has the DNA TGTGCCACCAGCAGAGAGTGGTTACTACGAGCGGATACGCAGTATTTT. Translating gives CATSREWLLRADTQYF.

The chain is built from TRBV11-2 and TRBJ2-2; TRBD1 is a possible D gene (5 bases). This CDR3 is 17 amino acids long. Germline V gives CDR1 SGHAT, CDR2 FQNNGV. V lost 5 bases to trimming and J lost 4 bases, with 20 bases between them. The CDR3 DNA reads as TGTGCCAGCAGCCAGGGTTCCGGGTCCTTTCTCACCGGGGAGCTGTTTTTT. This translates into CASSQGSGSFLTGELFF.

The chain is built from TRBV29-1 and TRBJ2-5, with 9 bases that match TRBD1. The J call could be wrong; TRBJ2-7 is a better fit for the DNA end. The CDR3 has 14 amino acids. Germline lookup yields CDR1 SQVTM and CDR2 ANQGSEA. As DNA, the CDR3 is TGCAGCGGGGGCGGGGGACAGGGCTTAGACGAGCAGTACTTC. Its protein product is CSGGGGQGLDEQYF.

The chain uses TRBV25-1 and TRBJ2-3, with TRBD2 matching 12 bases. Germline trimming cut 5 bases from V and 0 bases from J; bases unmatched to any gene: 6. Germline V lookup: CDR1 MGHDK, CDR2 SYGVNS. This CDR3 is 17 amino acids long. CDR3 in DNA: TGTGCCAGCAGTCCTCCCGGGACTAGCGGGAGCACAGATACGCAGTATTTT. This encodes CASSPPGTSGSTDTQYF.

This clone was recorded only once. This chain uses TRBV6-6 with TRBJ1-4, with 8 bases that match TRBD1. Looked up from germline, CDR1 is MNHNY and CDR2 is SVGAGI (reference sequence). J gave up 7 bases and V 6 bases, and 13 bases lay outside the gene matches. The CDR3 length is 16 residues. The CDR3 sequence: CASRNRDRRVGEKLFF. CDR3 DNA sequence: TGTGCCAGCAGAAACAGGGACAGGAGGGTGGGTGAAAAACTGTTTTTT.

The rearrangement joins TRBV15 to TRBJ2-1; possibly TRBD1 for D (6 bases). Trimming left V 2 bases short and J 2 bases short, with 10 bases between. The germline V gene has CDR1 LNHNV and CDR2 YYDKDF (reference sequence). This CDR3 comprises 15 residues. Here the CDR3 reads CATSRRGHTYNEQFF. As DNA, the CDR3 is TGTGCCACCAGCAGACGGGGACATACCTACAATGAGCAGTTCTTC.

The chain employs TRBV14 and TRBJ1-3; 8 nucleotides agree with TRBD1. The CDR3 runs to 18 residues. V was clipped by 1 base and J by 5 bases; unmatched bases: 13. Looked up from germline, CDR1 is SGHDN and CDR2 is FVKESK. The CDR3, as DNA: TGTGCCAGCAGCCAAGCTCGGCGTGGACAGGGTTTAAGAAACACCATATATTTT. Its protein is CASSQARRGQGLRNTIYF.

The V call is TRBV19, the J call TRBJ1-5, with D perhaps TRBD1 (6 bases). CDR3 length: 14 amino acids. The V and J ends lost 3 bases and 7 bases respectively, with 13 bases between them. Germline CDR1 and CDR2: LNHDA and SQIVND (reference sequence). CDR3 coding DNA: TGTGCCAGTAGTATGAGACAGGTCCGACAGCCCCAGCATTTT. This gives the protein CASSMRQVRQPQHF.

The chain combines TRBV9 with TRBJ2-3; D might be TRBD2 (5 bases). V was pared by 5 bases and J by 2 bases, with 15 bases between. Germline assignment: CDR1 SGDLS and CDR2 YYNGEE. The CDR3 spans 15 residues. This chain's CDR3 is CASSSSAGTTDTQYF. CDR3 nucleotides: TGTGCCAGCAGTTCCTCGGCGGGCACCACAGATACGCAGTATTTT. Based on the CDR3 plus reference TRBV9 and TRBJ2-3, the full variable domain is DSGVTQTPKHLITATGQRVTLRCSPRSGDLSVYWYQQSLDQGLQFLIQYYNGEERAKGNILERFSAQQFPDLHSELNLSSLELGDSALYFCASSSSAGTTDTQYFGPGTRLTVL.

The rearrangement uses TRBV6-5 and TRBJ2-3, with D hard to call. Trimming removed 8 bases at V and 6 bases at J, with 15 bases between. Germline V gene lookup returns CDR1 MNHEY and CDR2 SVGAGI. This CDR3 has 13 residues. CDR3 loop: CASSRLNYDTQYF. The CDR3 nucleotides are TGTGCCAGCTCGCGTTTAAATTATGATACGCAGTATTTT.

The chain carries TRBV5-6 and TRBJ2-5; possibly TRBD2 for D (6 bases). Trimming removed 2 bases from V and 0 bases from J, with 14 bases in between. The CDR3 runs 16 residues. The V gene's germline CDR1 is SGHDT and CDR2 YYEEEE. For the CDR3, the DNA is TGTGCCAGCAGCTTAGGGTCCGCTAGCGACCAAGAGACCCAGTACTTC. This gives the protein CASSLGSASDQETQYF.